This TCR beta chain was profiled in a study of T cells in Graves' hyperthyroidism and ophthalmopathy. This clonotype was counted at least ten times. Its matching antigen is unknown. Patients with ophthalmopathy all had a Clinical Activity Score of at least 3, a NOSPECS grade of at least 4 and duration under 3 months. A roughly 10 ml volume of fresh peripheral blood provided the PBMCs. Study conclusions and caveats: A model of 13 V-J pairs discriminated ophthalmopathy from stable hyperthyroidism. In blood, most of the thyroid clonotypes expanded above 0.001 were also present.

Trimming at V came to 5 bases and at J to 0 bases, leaving 8 bases not matched to a gene. The CDR3 has 16 amino acids. The source material, RNA transcripts, was used to amplify TCR beta CDR3 regions. HTBI primers were used for first-round RT-PCR of the TCR CDR3. TCRdb redid the calling of the multiplex PCR reads with MiXCR, one entry per CDR3 protein. The table records about 640,000 distinct CDR3 sequences, more than 20% of them present only once. The sequenced material came from blood. The source of this sequence is a young man with Graves' ophthalmopathy. J is TRBJ2-3 and V is TRBV12-3 or TRBV12-4; 7 nucleotides agree with TRBD1. In nucleotides, the CDR3 is TGTGCCAGCAGTCCTAACGGACAGGCTAGCACAGATACGCAGTATTTT. This translates into CASSPNGQASTDTQYF.